This T cell receptor beta chain is drawn from a study of T cells in localized non-small cell lung cancer. The V and J ends lost 0 bases and 6 bases respectively, with 12 bases between them. Germline assignment: CDR1 SGHRS and CDR2 YFSETQ. The CDR3 extends over 14 amino acids. Only in-frame clones appear in the TCRdb table, and some are missing; sequencing was by immunoSEQ multiplex PCR. In the table there are roughly 30,000 clones, roughly 90% of which are singletons. The specimen comprised peripheral blood, sampled before any cancer treatment. The source is a female donor older than 55 with stage I lung adenocarcinoma. The chain joins TRBV5-1 to TRBJ1-1; a possible D gene is TRBD1 (5 bases). The CDR3 reads CASSLAILTAEAFF. In DNA, the CDR3 is TGCGCCAGCAGCTTGGCTATTTTGACAGCTGAAGCTTTCTTT.